The 15 T cell receptor beta chains given below trace back to one sample, sequenced in a study of Ad26.COV2.S vaccination and SARS-CoV-2 variants. Clones were read by immunoSEQ multiplex PCR, and TCRdb kept only the in-frame ones, dropping some. The table records about 350,000 clones, about 91% of them present only once. This specimen was peripheral blood, taken after recovery from COVID-19. The receptors originated from a human donor who had recovered from COVID-19.

The chain recombines TRBV5-5 with TRBJ1-2; 8 nucleotides line up with TRBD1. The germline gives CDR1 SGHKS, CDR2 YYEKEE (reference sequence). Losses at the gene ends were 2 bases for V and 6 bases for J; bases not matched to a gene: 15. The CDR3 loop spans 17 amino acids. The CDR3 DNA reads as TGTGCCAGCAGCTTCTCGACAGGGGTCCGGGTATGGGATGGCTACACCTTC. Translation: CASSFSTGVRVWDGYTF.

The J gene is TRBJ2-5, the V gene TRBV5-1, with 7 bases matching TRBD2. CDR3 size: 15 residues. The germline gives CDR1 SGHRS, CDR2 YFSETQ. J gave up 2 bases and V 1 base, and 5 bases lay outside the gene matches. The CDR3 DNA reads TGCGCCAGCAGCTTGTCTAGCGGCCTACAAGAGACCCAGTACTTC. This gives the protein CASSLSSGLQETQYF.

This rearrangement joins TRBV6-5 to TRBJ2-7; D possibly corresponds to TRBD1 (8 bases). Trimming stripped 6 bases from V and 3 bases from J, with 15 bases between. CDR1 and CDR2 from the germline V gene are MNHEY and SVGAGI. This CDR3 comprises 14 residues. As DNA, the CDR3 is TGTGCCAGCAGAACCACAGGGGGGGGCTACGAGCAGTACTTC. Protein: CASRTTGGGYEQYF.

The gene calls are TRBV7-8 and TRBJ1-2; 7 bases are shared with TRBD1. The length of the CDR3 is 14 residues. With 6 bases clipped from V and 2 bases from J, the junction kept 6 bases outside the gene matches. CDR1 is SGHVS and CDR2 is FQNEAQ in the germline V gene. DNA for the CDR3: TGTGCCAGCAGTGAGGCGGGACAGAACTATGGCTACACCTTC. Translated, it gives CASSEAGQNYGYTF.

The J gene is TRBJ1-2, the V gene TRBV5-1, with 9 bases lining up with TRBD1. CDR1 and CDR2 (germline): SGHRS, YFSETQ. The CDR3 totals 13 residues. V shed 0 bases and J 8 bases; nucleotides not matched to a gene: 2. The CDR3 loop is CASSLGTGVGYTF. Written as DNA, the CDR3 is TGCGCCAGCAGCTTGGGGACAGGGGTCGGCTACACCTTC.

This rearrangement joins TRBV5-1 to TRBJ2-2; D may be TRBD2 (5 bases). CDR1 is SGHRS and CDR2 is YFSETQ in the germline V gene. The CDR3 is 15 amino acids. Trimming cost V 1 base and J 2 bases, with 9 bases left between them. The CDR3: CASSLSGINTGELFF. The CDR3 DNA reads TGCGCCAGCAGCTTGAGCGGAATAAACACCGGGGAGCTGTTTTTT.

The V call is TRBV2, the J call TRBJ1-1; D gene ambiguous. The germline V gene encodes CDR1 SNHLY and CDR2 FYNNEI. Trimming cost V 0 bases and J 11 bases, with 16 bases left between them. The CDR3 extends over 14 amino acids. In nucleotides, the CDR3 is TGTGCCAGCAGTGAAGCGGGATTGGTAGGGCCGGCTTTCTTT. It translates to CASSEAGLVGPAFF.

The V gene is TRBV2, the J gene TRBJ2-3; a possible D gene is TRBD2 (6 bases). The CDR3 loop spans 15 amino acids. Trimming stripped 8 bases from V and 1 base from J, with 16 bases between. Germline loops: CDR1 SNHLY, CDR2 FYNNEI. The CDR3 loop is CASSRLASRTDTQYF. DNA for the CDR3: TGTGCCAGCTCCCGCCTAGCGTCGCGCACAGATACGCAGTATTTT. The full variable domain, with the rest looked up from reference TRBV2 and TRBJ2-3, is EPEVTQTPSHQVTQMGQEVILRCVPISNHLYFYWYRQILGQKVEFLVSFYNNEISEKSEIFDDQFSVERPDGSNFTLKIRSTKLEDSAMYFCASSRLASRTDTQYFGPGTRLTVL.

The V and J genes are TRBV29-1 and TRBJ1-2, with a tentative D call TRBD1 (5 bases). Germline loops: CDR1 SQVTM, CDR2 ANQGSEA. Deletions cut 7 bases from V and 3 bases from J, with 12 bases between. The CDR3 is made up of 12 amino acids. CDR3 in DNA: TGCAGCGCCGGGGACCAGGACTATGGCTACACCTTC. Its translation is CSAGDQDYGYTF. Combining the CDR3 with reference TRBV29-1 and TRBJ1-2 gives the whole variable domain SAVISQKPSRDICQRGTSLTIQCQVDSQVTMMFWYRQQPGQSLTLIATANQGSEATYESGFVIDKFPISRPNLTFSTLTVSNMSPEDSSIYLCSAGDQDYGYTFGSGTRLTVV.

The gene calls are TRBV2 and TRBJ2-1; TRBD2 agrees at 10 bases. The CDR3 sequence is 15 residues long. V lost 1 base, J lost 9 bases, and 6 bases stayed unmatched. Germline-derived CDR1 and CDR2 are SNHLY and FYNNEI. Written as DNA, the CDR3 is TGTGCCAGCAGTGAAGGGAGCGGGGGGGCCGGTGAGCAGTTCTTC. It translates to CASSEGSGGAGEQFF.

J is TRBJ1-1 and V is TRBV18; no clear D gene. The V gene's germline CDR1 is KGHSH and CDR2 LQKENI. Trimming took 6 bases from V and 0 from J, leaving 17 bases between them. There are 16 residues in the CDR3. As DNA, the CDR3 is TGTGCCAGCTCCCCTCCCGGGTCCCCTTTGAACACTGAAGCTTTCTTT. It yields the protein CASSPPGSPLNTEAFF.

The chain joins TRBV10-3 to TRBJ1-4, with D uncertain. This CDR3 contains 12 residues. Germline loops: CDR1 ENHRY, CDR2 SYGVKD. The V end lost 2 bases, the J end lost 12 bases, and 10 bases lay between the germline ends. CDR3 DNA: TGTGCCATCAGTGAGGCGGAGTCAGAACTGTTTTTT. Translation gives CAISEAESELFF.

The chain recombines TRBV12-3 or TRBV12-4 with TRBJ2-1; TRBD2 is a possible D gene (5 bases). Between the trimmed V and J ends, which lost 5 bases and 6 bases, there was a span of 11 bases. This CDR3 is built from 13 residues. CDR3 sequence: CASSMRVVNEQFF. The CDR3 bases are TGTGCCAGCAGTATGAGGGTTGTCAATGAGCAGTTCTTC.

V and J are TRBV5-4 and TRBJ1-2; TRBD1 agrees at 7 bases. J gave up 2 bases and V 4 bases, and 5 bases lay outside the gene matches. The germline V gene encodes CDR1 SGHNT and CDR2 YYREEE (reference sequence). The CDR3 extends over 14 amino acids. CDR3 residues: CASSRTGGNYGYTF. In nucleotides, the CDR3 is TGTGCCAGCAGCAGGACAGGAGGAAACTATGGCTACACCTTC.

This clone was observed a single time. The V gene is TRBV27, the J gene TRBJ2-1; possibly TRBD1 for D (5 bases). Germline V CDR1 and CDR2: MNHEY, SMNVEV (reference sequence). The V end lost 4 bases, the J end lost 0 bases, and 10 bases lay between the germline ends. The CDR3 covers 15 residues. The CDR3 nucleotides read TGTGCCAGCAGTTGGCAGGGAAGCTCCTACAATGAGCAGTTCTTC. It translates to CASSWQGSSYNEQFF.